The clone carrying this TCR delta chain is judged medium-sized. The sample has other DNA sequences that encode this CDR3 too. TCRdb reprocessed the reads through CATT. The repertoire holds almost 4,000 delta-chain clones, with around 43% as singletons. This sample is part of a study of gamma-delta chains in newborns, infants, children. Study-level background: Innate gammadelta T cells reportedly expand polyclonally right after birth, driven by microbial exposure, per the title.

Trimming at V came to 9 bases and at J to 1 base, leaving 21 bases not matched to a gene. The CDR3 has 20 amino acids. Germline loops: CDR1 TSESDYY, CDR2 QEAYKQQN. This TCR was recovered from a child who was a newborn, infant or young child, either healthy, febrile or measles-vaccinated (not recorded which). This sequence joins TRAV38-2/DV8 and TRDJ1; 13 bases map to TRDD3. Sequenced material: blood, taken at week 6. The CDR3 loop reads CAFMSTAFTGGYAVTDKLIF. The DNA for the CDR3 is TGTGCTTTCATGTCTACTGCATTTACTGGGGGATACGCGGTCACCGATAAACTCATCTTT.